These 25 T cell receptor beta chains originate from one sample sequenced in a study of T cells after yellow fever vaccination. Each CDR3 protein gets one entry after TCRdb re-called the 5' RACE reads with MiXCR. Among a few hundred thousand distinct CDR3 sequences listed, about 5% were seen once. This material consisted of CD4+ T cells sorted from PBMCs, taken on the day of the yellow fever booster vaccination. The source of these receptors is a man aged 18 to 30 who received the YFV17D yellow fever vaccine.

In its sample, this clonotype was seen many times. The chain links TRBV10-3 to TRBJ1-5; tentatively, D is TRBD1 (6 bases). V gave up 11 bases and J gave up 4 bases, with 18 bases separating them. Germline assignment: CDR1 ENHRY and CDR2 SYGVKD. The CDR3 extends over 14 amino acids. As DNA, the CDR3 is TGTGCCGCCACGCAGGGGCCTGAGAATCAGCCCCAGCATTTT. Encoded protein: CAATQGPENQPQHF.

V usage is TRBV5-6 and J usage is TRBJ2-2; D perhaps matches TRBD2 (5 bases). Trimming removed 4 bases from V and 6 bases from J, with 13 bases in between. The CDR3 extends over 14 amino acids. CDR1 SGHDT and CDR2 YYEEEE come from the germline V gene. As DNA, the CDR3 is TGTGCCAGCAGCCGTCGGGGTGGCCCCGGGGAGCTGTTTTTT. Residues: CASSRRGGPGELFF.

This clonotype was counted at least ten times. This chain uses TRBV5-1 with TRBJ2-3, with D possibly matching TRBD2 (6 bases). The CDR3 runs 15 residues. Germline V gene lookup returns CDR1 SGHRS and CDR2 YFSETQ. V gave up 4 bases and J gave up 6 bases, with 18 bases separating them. The CDR3 DNA is TGCGCCAGCAGCCCAACTGGCGGGGCCCGGGATACGCAGTATTTT. Translation: CASSPTGGARDTQYF. Combining the CDR3 with reference TRBV5-1 and TRBJ2-3 gives the whole variable domain KAGVTQTPRYLIKTRGQQVTLSCSPISGHRSVSWYQQTPGQGLQFLFEYFSETQRNKGNFPGRFSGRQFSNSRSEMNVSTLELGDSALYLCASSPTGGARDTQYFGPGTRLTVL.

Many counts were recorded for this clonotype. The rearrangement uses TRBV7-3 and TRBJ2-3; a weak D match, TRBD1 (6 bases). Between the trimmed V and J ends, which lost 6 bases and 6 bases, there was a span of 13 bases. The CDR3 runs 13 residues. Germline V CDR1 and CDR2: SGHTA, FQGTGA. The chain's CDR3 is CASSKGQGDTQYF. CDR3 nucleotide sequence: TGTGCCAGCAGTAAGGGGCAGGGGGATACGCAGTATTTT.

This clonotype has more than one count but fewer than ten. The chain uses TRBV7-2 and TRBJ1-1; D is undetermined. This CDR3 is built from 11 residues. Germline lookup yields CDR1 SGHTA and CDR2 FQGNSA. Trimming cost V 2 bases and J 6 bases, with 4 bases left between them. The CDR3 protein is CASSLNPEAFF. The CDR3 coding sequence is TGTGCCAGCAGCTTAAACCCTGAAGCTTTCTTT.

This clonotype was detected ten times or more. The rearrangement uses TRBV20-1 and TRBJ2-2; 11 bases map to TRBD1. After removal of 6 bases from V and 3 bases from J, the junction contained 9 bases not matched to a gene. CDR3 length equals 16 residues. CDR1 is DFQATT and CDR2 is SNEGSKA in the germline V gene (reference sequence). The CDR3 DNA follows: TGCAGTGCGACACACGGGACAGGGGGATACACCGGGGAGCTGTTTTTT. Translated: CSATHGTGGYTGELFF.

This clonotype occurred a few times. V usage is TRBV5-1 and J usage is TRBJ1-5, with unresolved D. The V gene's germline CDR1 is SGHRS and CDR2 YFSETQ. This CDR3 is built from 13 residues. Trimming pared 7 bases from V and 3 bases from J, leaving 11 bases between. CDR3 coding DNA: TGCGCCAGCGCCCCAGCCTCCAATCAGCCCCAGCATTTT. It translates to CASAPASNQPQHF.

The rearrangement joins TRBV2 to TRBJ2-5; 7 nucleotides line up with TRBD2. CDR3 length equals 15 residues. Germline loops: CDR1 SNHLY, CDR2 FYNNEI. Losses at the gene ends were 8 bases for V and 5 bases for J; bases not matched to a gene: 14. The CDR3, as DNA: TGTGCCAGCTCCCGCCGGGGGAGGGGCAGGGAGACCCAGTACTTC. This gives the protein CASSRRGRGRETQYF.

The rearrangement joins TRBV6-2 or TRBV6-3 to TRBJ2-3, with 8 nucleotides matching TRBD2. Per germline, CDR1 MNHEY and CDR2 SVGEGT. This CDR3 has 15 residues. V was clipped by 6 bases and J by 4 bases; unmatched bases: 9. The CDR3: CASSLGGARPDTQYF. The CDR3, as DNA: TGTGCCAGCAGCCTCGGGGGGGCCCGTCCAGATACGCAGTATTTT.

CDR3 residues: CASSPPSGGSTDTQYF. CDR3 nucleotide sequence: TGCGCCAGCAGCCCCCCGAGCGGGGGGAGCACAGATACGCAGTATTTT. The chain uses TRBV5-1 and TRBJ2-3; 9 bases agree with TRBD2. This CDR3 contains 16 residues. Per germline, CDR1 SGHRS and CDR2 YFSETQ. V lost 4 bases and J lost 0; bases outside the gene matches: 6. Full variable domain (rest looked up from reference TRBV5-1 and TRBJ2-3): KAGVTQTPRYLIKTRGQQVTLSCSPISGHRSVSWYQQTPGQGLQFLFEYFSETQRNKGNFPGRFSGRQFSNSRSEMNVSTLELGDSALYLCASSPPSGGSTDTQYFGPGTRLTVL.

This clonotype came up many times. V gene TRBV7-3 combines with J gene TRBJ2-3; D unresolved. CDR1 and CDR2 from the germline V gene are SGHTA and FQGTGA. With 5 bases removed from V and 6 bases from J, the gap between germline ends came to 12 bases. The CDR3 runs to 13 residues. The CDR3 is CASSPNEGDTQYF. CDR3 DNA sequence: TGTGCCAGCAGCCCGAATGAAGGGGATACGCAGTATTTT.

This clonotype has just a few counts. The V and J genes are TRBV7-9 and TRBJ1-6, with 7 bases lining up with TRBD1. The CDR3 covers 19 residues. V shed 0 bases and J 5 bases; nucleotides not matched to a gene: 13. Germline V gives CDR1 SEHNR, CDR2 FQNEAQ (reference sequence). The CDR3 reads CASSLALGQVSSNNSPLHF. The CDR3 DNA is TGTGCCAGCAGCTTAGCGCTAGGACAGGTATCCAGCAATAATTCACCCCTCCACTTT.

This clonotype occurred a few times. CDR3 bases: TGTGCCAGCAGTTACTTCGACAGGGGCCGAACTAACTATGGCTACACCTTC. It yields the protein CASSYFDRGRTNYGYTF. The chain carries TRBV6-6 and TRBJ1-2, with 8 bases lining up with TRBD1. J gave up 0 bases and V 1 base, and 7 bases lay outside the gene matches. The germline V gene encodes CDR1 MNHNY and CDR2 SVGAGI (reference sequence). The CDR3 is 17 residues long.

This clonotype was seen repeatedly, ten times or more. The chain uses TRBV29-1 and TRBJ2-7; 8 bases are a match to TRBD1. The length of the CDR3 is 12 residues. V lost 6 bases, J lost 7 bases, and 8 bases stayed unmatched. The germline V gene encodes CDR1 SQVTM and CDR2 ANQGSEA. CDR3 sequence (DNA): TGCAGCGTCCTGACAGGGGCGTGGGAGCAGTACTTC. It encodes CSVLTGAWEQYF.

Only a few counts were recorded for this clonotype. The rearrangement links TRBV29-1 to TRBJ2-3, with a tentative D call TRBD1 (6 bases). Germline lookup yields CDR1 SQVTM and CDR2 ANQGSEA. With 4 bases removed from V and 5 bases from J, the gap between germline ends came to 13 bases. This CDR3 is 13 amino acids long. CDR3 nucleotide sequence: TGCAGCGTTGTTAGGCAGGGGCGAGATACGCAGTATTTT. Its protein product is CSVVRQGRDTQYF.

The rearrangement joins TRBV7-3 to TRBJ2-6; a weak D match, TRBD1 (6 bases). This CDR3 is 16 amino acids long. Trimming stripped 5 bases from V and 0 bases from J, with 11 bases between. Germline V gene lookup returns CDR1 SGHTA and CDR2 FQGTGA. The CDR3 DNA reads TGTGCCAGCAGCCCGTCGGACAGCTCTGGGGCCAACGTCCTGACTTTC. The encoded protein is CASSPSDSSGANVLTF.

The V and J genes are TRBV6-5 and TRBJ2-7, with 7 nucleotides matching TRBD1. Trimming took 1 base from V and 4 from J; bases not matched to a gene: 4. CDR3 length: 14 residues. The germline gives CDR1 MNHEY, CDR2 SVGAGI. The DNA for the CDR3 is TGTGCCAGCAGTTACTTTTCACAGGGGTACGAGCAGTACTTC. This gives the protein CASSYFSQGYEQYF.

This clonotype showed up just a few times. The chain recombines TRBV5-1 with TRBJ2-5; the D gene is possibly TRBD1 (6 bases). CDR3 length: 15 residues. Germline V gene sequence: CDR1 SGHRS, CDR2 YFSETQ. With 5 bases removed from V and 6 bases from J, the gap between germline ends came to 20 bases. Here the CDR3 reads CASRWHRALGKTQYF. The DNA for the CDR3 is TGCGCCAGCAGATGGCACAGGGCCCTGGGGAAGACCCAGTACTTC. Filled out from reference TRBV5-1 and TRBJ2-5, the complete variable domain reads KAGVTQTPRYLIKTRGQQVTLSCSPISGHRSVSWYQQTPGQGLQFLFEYFSETQRNKGNFPGRFSGRQFSNSRSEMNVSTLELGDSALYLCASRWHRALGKTQYFGPGTRLLVL.

This clonotype appeared many times. Here the CDR3 reads CASSAKETQYF. DNA of the CDR3: TGTGCCAGCAGCGCCAAAGAGACCCAGTACTTC. This chain uses TRBV7-2 with TRBJ2-5; no reliable D call. V was trimmed by 5 bases and J by 3 bases, leaving 4 bases between them. Germline V gene lookup returns CDR1 SGHTA and CDR2 FQGNSA. The CDR3 extends over 11 amino acids. Supplemented by reference TRBV7-2 and TRBJ2-5, the full variable domain reads GAGVSQSPSNKVTEKGKDVELRCDPISGHTALYWYRQSLGQGLEFLIYFQGNSAPDKSGLPSDRFSAERTGGSVSTLTIQRTQQEDSAVYLCASSAKETQYFGPGTRLLVL.

This clonotype was detected only a few times. V is TRBV2 and J is TRBJ2-1; 10 bases are a match to TRBD2. CDR1 is SNHLY, CDR2 FYNNEI, per germline. The CDR3 is 15 amino acids. Trimming cost V 5 bases and J 2 bases; bases outside gene matches: 3. CDR3 sequence (DNA): TGTGCCAGCAGTAGCGGGGGGGCCCCCTACAATGAGCAGTTCTTC. This encodes CASSSGGAPYNEQFF.

This chain uses TRBV7-8 with TRBJ1-5, with D perhaps matching TRBD1 (5 bases). The germline V and J ends were trimmed by 5 bases and 1 base, with 24 bases remaining between them. CDR3 length: 19 residues. CDR1 SGHVS and CDR2 FQNEAQ come from the germline V gene. CDR3 sequence: CASSPGGGAGGVSNQPQHF. Here the CDR3 DNA reads TGTGCCAGCAGCCCAGGTGGAGGGGCAGGTGGGGTAAGCAATCAGCCCCAGCATTTT.

The rearrangement links TRBV11-2 to TRBJ1-2, with TRBD1 as a possible D gene (5 bases). V lost 5 bases, J lost 5 bases, and 15 bases lay in between. CDR1 and CDR2 (germline): SGHAT, FQNNGV. The CDR3 is 14 residues long. The CDR3 nucleotides read TGTGCCAGCAGCCCAATGACAGCTTCTTATGGCTACACCTTC. Translated: CASSPMTASYGYTF.

This clonotype was seen at least ten times. The chain has TRBV10-2 and TRBJ2-7, with D perhaps assigned TRBD1 or TRBD2 (5 bases each). The CDR3 is made up of 15 amino acids. V was pared by 6 bases and J by 6 bases, with 21 bases between. Germline lookup yields CDR1 WSHSY and CDR2 SAAADI. This chain's CDR3 is CASSHGTSRVAEQYV. The CDR3 coding sequence is TGCGCCAGCAGCCACGGGACCTCCCGGGTCGCCGAGCAGTACGTC.

This clonotype has a handful of counts. The rearrangement links TRBV3-1 to TRBJ2-1, with 8 bases fitting TRBD1. Germline V gives CDR1 LGHDT, CDR2 YNNKEL (reference sequence). The V segment lost 1 base and the J segment 5 bases; nucleotides outside the gene matches: 10. The CDR3 is made up of 17 amino acids. The CDR3 is CASSQGMGQATDNEQFF. Here the CDR3 DNA reads TGTGCCAGCAGCCAAGGCATGGGACAGGCTACCGACAATGAGCAGTTCTTC.

The CDR3 nucleotides read TGTGCCAGCAGCTTGGGTCTAGTTGCCAATGAGCAGTTCTTC. Protein sequence: CASSLGLVANEQFF. The chain joins TRBV7-3 to TRBJ2-1; D gene ambiguous. V dropped 3 bases and J dropped 6 bases, with 12 bases sitting between them. Germline assignment: CDR1 SGHTA and CDR2 FQGTGA. CDR3 size: 14 residues.